Reported below is one T cell receptor (beta chain). Antigen: not known. The CDR3 totals 16 residues. Germline values: CDR1 MNHEY, CDR2 SMNVEV (reference sequence). The J segment lost 2 bases and the V segment lost 5 bases, leaving 11 bases of the junction unmatched. Axillary draining lymph nodes of breast cancer patients supplied the node samples. This sample was taken from a study of breast tumors, draining lymph nodes, adjacent tissues. TCRdb re-called the multiplex PCR reads with MiXCR, one entry per CDR3 protein. The sample lists about 270,000 distinct CDR3 sequences; more than 30% were seen once. Study-level points and caveats: Data fit most tumor T cells coming from lymph node, expanding in tumor.

The chain links TRBV27 to TRBJ2-7, with 8 positions matching TRBD2. This clonotype was sampled from a female donor with breast cancer. Some clones in this sample may be carry-over from other donors' samples. Sequenced material: axillary lymph node tissue. The CDR3: CASSPYTSGRAYEQYF. The CDR3 DNA reads TGTGCCAGCAGTCCCTACACTAGCGGTCGGGCCTACGAGCAGTACTTC.